This T cell receptor (beta chain) was identified in a study of blood T cell repertoires in COVID-19 (dated by TCRdb to the early 2020s). For the wider study: Samples from collaborators originated in the United States, Italy and Spain and spanned both the acute and convalescent phases of COVID-19. The prospective study material was composed of cDNA or gDNA derived from T cells, B-cell-depleted T cells, or PBMCs. The dataset comprised deeply sampled blood TCRbeta repertoires from subjects exposed to, actively infected with, or recovered from COVID-19. The repertoires were made available in a free public database intended to serve as a resource for research on the immune response to SARS-CoV-2. The samples were drawn from the first 160 participants of the ongoing ImmuneRACE study and from under 1,500 subjects provided by 6 global collaborators. A de-identified subject ID, COVID-19 status, age in years and sex were almost always included in the sample metadata. Where HLA class I and class II types were available, the types were taken from metadata supplied by the sample provider, not from assay-based typing.

Results and caveats for the whole study, not just this receptor: How much clinical and demographic metadata was included differed by source and by participant, and the metadata was provided uncurated.

On this clone itself: Its antigen specificity is not known. Base qualities are not recorded, but no much larger clone differs from it by a single base.

TCRbeta CDR3 regions were amplified from genomic DNA by means of the immunoSEQ Assay, a bias-controlled multiplex PCR. The paper's processing steps were these. Nucleated cell counts per sample were estimated from amplification of reference gene primers within the assay. To quantify the absolute abundance of each unique TCRbeta CDR3 rearrangement, sequence reads were collapsed and filtered. Productive Simpson clonality was computed per sample as the square root of Simpson's diversity index over productive rearrangements. TCRdb took over this immuneACCESS table, retaining in-frame rearrangements with V and J assigned. Such tables are incomplete; in checked studies, under half of the missing clones stem from an unresolved V gene, and the remainder is unexplained. V, J and clone size are those of that table, while D and trimming were read from the DNA. The sample table holds some 52,000 clones, of which roughly 89% were seen once. Of the sample, about 5.3% is held by the ten largest clones.

Collaborating institutions collected whole blood in K2EDTA tubes following their own protocols. For TCRbeta analysis, collaborators shipped samples as frozen whole blood, isolated PBMCs, or DNA extracted from either of those sample types. The CDR3, cysteine through phenylalanine, is 12 amino acids long. Just CDR3 DNA is preserved here, 36 bases in frame from base 1. From the germline V gene, CDR1 is MDHEN and CDR2 is SYDVKM. What was sequenced was peripheral blood. This TCR was recovered from a man between 60 and 75 years old with active COVID-19. The sequence joins TRBV28 to TRBJ2-7; 6 matching bases give a weak D call of TRBD1. CDR3 region: CAASGDSYEQYF. The nucleotide sequence is given as TGTGCGGCGTCAGGGGACTCCTACGAGCAGTACTTC.